This TCR beta chain appears in the sequencing data of a study of T-cell memory formation after mild COVID-19. Looking at the study overall: TCR clusters were mostly confined to one donor each.

V lost 6 bases, J lost 5 bases, and 10 bases lay in between. The CDR3 spans 13 residues. Germline V gives CDR1 MNHEY, CDR2 SMNVEV (reference sequence). 5'RACE with constant-segment primers yielded barcoded, UMI-tagged TCR alpha and TCR beta cDNA libraries. MiXCR, run by TCRdb on the 5' RACE reads, gives a single entry per CDR3 protein. The sample lists around 250,000 distinct CDR3 sequences; roughly 10% were seen once. Study-wide results and caveats: Cross-reactive memory seemingly joined, as some responding clones were found in pre-infection memory. Contracting CD4+ clones sat mainly in CM and EM; CD8+ in EMRA.

In its sample, this clonotype was seen a few times. Its antigen is still unknown. Sequencing was done on a sample of PBMCs or a T cell subset sorted from them (not recorded which). The clonotype was recovered from a man between 18 and 29 years old who had mild COVID-19 (a few samples of this study predate the infection). Cell type and time point are not known. The chain uses TRBV27 and TRBJ2-2; the D is unclear. The CDR3 region has the DNA TGTGCCAGCAGCTTTACAGAGACCGGGGAGCTGTTTTTT. As protein: CASSFTETGELFF.